The 7 T cell receptor beta chains below were found in one sample sequenced in a study of technical replicates of blood from four donors. Only in-frame clones appear in the TCRdb table, and some are missing; sequencing was by immunoSEQ multiplex PCR. The sample holds roughly 97,000 clones, approximately 96% seen once. Sample: T cells isolated from PBMCs. The receptors derive from a human donor in good health.

This clone was seen a few times. This chain links TRBV11-2 with TRBJ2-1; D possibly corresponds to TRBD2 (6 bases). Germline V lookup: CDR1 SGHAT, CDR2 FQNNGV. Deletions cut 1 base from V and 7 bases from J, with 11 bases between. CDR3 size: 14 residues. CDR3 sequence reads: CASSLAGAVNEQFF. In nucleotides, the CDR3 is TGTGCCAGCAGCTTAGCGGGAGCCGTAAATGAGCAGTTCTTC.

The gene calls are TRBV10-1 and TRBJ2-7; a weak D match, TRBD1 (5 bases). The CDR3 contains 14 residues. V lost 3 bases and J 1 base, leaving 10 bases between the germline ends. Looked up from germline, CDR1 is WNHNN and CDR2 is SYGVQD (reference sequence). In DNA, the CDR3 is TGCGCCAGCAGTGAAGGGGCAGGGTCCTACGAGCAGTACTTC. Protein: CASSEGAGSYEQYF.

The rearrangement uses TRBV28 and TRBJ2-5; TRBD2 agrees at 7 bases. Per the germline V gene, CDR1 is MDHEN and CDR2 is SYDVKM. This CDR3 comprises 13 residues. V shed 4 bases, J shed 5 bases, and the junction held 4 bases outside the gene matches. CDR3 sequence (DNA): TGTGCCAGCAGTTACGGCGGGAGCGAGACCCAGTACTTC. Protein: CASSYGGSETQYF.

V and J are TRBV18 and TRBJ2-1, with TRBD2 matching 12 bases. The length of the CDR3 is 16 residues. From germline, CDR1 is KGHSH and CDR2 LQKENI. Losses at the gene ends were 2 bases for V and 5 bases for J; bases not matched to a gene: 4. The CDR3 region has the DNA TGTGCCAGCTCACCAAGCCTAGCGGGAGGGAACAATGAGCAGTTCTTC. Protein: CASSPSLAGGNNEQFF.

The J gene is TRBJ2-5, the V gene TRBV12-5; 12 bases match TRBD2. The CDR3 extends over 16 amino acids. Germline V gene lookup returns CDR1 LGHNT and CDR2 FRNRAP. Trimming at V came to 6 bases and at J to 0 bases, leaving 5 bases not matched to a gene. DNA of the CDR3: TGTGCTAGTGGCCGACTAGCGGGAGAAGACCAAGAGACCCAGTACTTC. Amino acid sequence: CASGRLAGEDQETQYF.

The chain is built from TRBV5-1 and TRBJ1-3, with D possibly matching TRBD1 (5 bases). V lost 0 bases to trimming and J lost 1 base, with 11 bases between them. This CDR3 is built from 16 residues. From germline, CDR1 is SGHRS and CDR2 YFSETQ. The CDR3 DNA reads TGCGCCAGCAGCTTGGCAAGCACAGGTTCTGGAAACACCATATATTTT. Its translation: CASSLASTGSGNTIYF.

The chain links TRBV2 to TRBJ2-7; 7 bases match TRBD2. The CDR3 is made up of 15 amino acids. The J segment lost 3 bases and the V segment lost 0 bases, leaving 5 bases of the junction unmatched. In germline, CDR1 is SNHLY, CDR2 FYNNEI. CDR3: CASSEAKAGIYEQYF. CDR3 coding DNA: TGTGCCAGCAGTGAAGCGAAAGCGGGAATCTACGAGCAGTACTTC. The whole variable domain, filled in from reference TRBV2 and TRBJ2-7, reads EPEVTQTPSHQVTQMGQEVILRCVPISNHLYFYWYRQILGQKVEFLVSFYNNEISEKSEIFDDQFSVERPDGSNFTLKIRSTKLEDSAMYFCASSEAKAGIYEQYFGPGTRLTVT.